This TCR beta chain is drawn from a study of blood T cell repertoires in COVID-19. This clone was counted a single time. CDR1 is MNHEY, CDR2 SMNVEV, per germline (reference sequence). V was clipped by 6 bases and J by 8 bases; unmatched bases: 9. This CDR3 has 13 residues. Here immunoSEQ multiplex PCR was the method, and the copy in TCRdb shows in-frame clones only, minus some. The data hold tens of thousands of clones, with 87% observed a single time. This receptor was taken from an elderly woman with COVID-19, enrolled during active disease. Source material: peripheral blood. The chain is built from TRBV27 and TRBJ1-1; 7 nucleotides align to TRBD1. The CDR3 nucleotides read TGTGCCAGCAGCGTACAGGGGCCGGCCGAAGCTTTCTTT. Its protein product is CASSVQGPAEAFF.